This T cell receptor (beta chain) derives from a study of T-cell memory formation after mild COVID-19. Findings and limits, study-wide: There were some responding clones in pre-infection memory, which suggested that cross-reactive memory had joined.

This clonotype was observed many times. What it binds is unknown. With 2 bases clipped from V and 4 bases from J, the junction kept 5 bases outside the gene matches. The CDR3 has 14 residues. Germline V gives CDR1 SGDLS, CDR2 YYNGEE. MiXCR, run by TCRdb on the 5' RACE reads, gives a single entry per CDR3 protein. The sample lists about 390,000 distinct CDR3 sequences, 16% seen once, with about a fifth in the top ten. The sample taken for sequencing was PBMCs or a T cell subset sorted from them (not recorded which). This rearrangement joins TRBV9 to TRBJ2-5, with 7 bases that match TRBD1. This clonotype originated in a man aged 18 to 29 who had mild COVID-19 (a few samples of this study predate the infection). Cell type and time point are not known. The CDR3 nucleotides read TGTGCCAGCAGCGTTGGTAGGGGGCCAGAGACCCAGTACTTC. This encodes CASSVGRGPETQYF.